This TCR beta chain was recovered during a study of control samples from healthy donors and cancer patients. Libraries were prepared by immunoSEQ multiplex PCR; TCRdb keeps only in-frame clonotypes and omits some of them. Counted here are 130,000 to 150,000 clones, approximately 93% occurring once; the ten biggest clones make up about 5.8%. The CDR3 is 18 amino acids. Looked up from germline, CDR1 is LGHDT and CDR2 is YNNKEL (reference sequence). V was trimmed by 5 bases and J by 1 base, leaving 21 bases between them. The sample consisted of blood. This TCR was sampled from a man younger than 35 in good health. The chain joins TRBV3-1 (or the pseudogene TRBV3-2) to TRBJ1-3; maybe TRBD1 (6 bases). The CDR3 DNA reads TGTGCCAGCAGCTACTACTGGGGGGGCGCGGAATCTGGAAACACCATATATTTT. Protein product: CASSYYWGGAESGNTIYF.